A selection of T cell receptor beta chains follows, all from one sample in a study of CD8 T cells in Susac syndrome. A single record per CDR3 protein comes from TCRdb applying MiXCR to the immunoSEQ multiplex PCR reads. The sample lists roughly 80,000 distinct CDR3 sequences, around 94% occurring once. Sequenced sample: CD8+ T cells from PBMCs. The receptors derive from a human donor with Susac syndrome. Both conserved end residues are part of each CDR3. D genes are given only for firm matches. Not every row has a clone size; where given, it reads once, few, many or a size class.

d_call: .; clone_size: .; j_call: TRBJ2-3; v_call: TRBV27; cdr3_aa: CASSGRRGDTQYF; cdr3_nt: TGTGCCAGCAGTGGACGCAGGGGAGATACGCAGTATTTT
d_call: .; clone_size: .; j_call: TRBJ1-4; v_call: TRBV9; cdr3_aa: CASSALGGPAGEKLFF; cdr3_nt: TGTGCCAGCAGCGCCCTAGGGGGTCCGGCGGGCGAAAAACTGTTTTTT
d_call: TRBD2; clone_size: .; j_call: TRBJ2-3; v_call: TRBV3-1; cdr3_aa: CASSQERSSGGVRTQYF; cdr3_nt: TGTGCCAGCAGCCAAGAAAGGTCCAGCGGGGGAGTGAGGACGCAGTATTTT
d_call: .; clone_size: .; j_call: TRBJ2-7; v_call: TRBV27; cdr3_aa: CASSPQLSYEQYF; cdr3_nt: TGTGCCAGCAGCCCACAGCTCTCCTACGAGCAGTACTTC
d_call: .; clone_size: .; j_call: TRBJ1-1; v_call: TRBV14; cdr3_aa: CASSQRDGLGGTEAFF; cdr3_nt: TGTGCCAGCAGCCAAAGGGACGGCCTCGGTGGCACTGAAGCTTTCTTT
d_call: .; clone_size: .; j_call: TRBJ1-2; v_call: TRBV7-9; cdr3_aa: CASSPRVKDGYTF; cdr3_nt: TGTGCCAGCAGCCCCCGGGTAAAGGATGGCTACACCTTC
d_call: TRBD1; clone_size: .; j_call: TRBJ2-7; v_call: TRBV28; cdr3_aa: CASSPSDRGLYEQYF; cdr3_nt: TGTGCCAGCAGTCCATCGGACAGGGGGCTCTACGAGCAGTACTTC
d_call: .; clone_size: .; j_call: TRBJ2-3; v_call: TRBV7-2; cdr3_aa: CASSHLVDTQYF; cdr3_nt: TGTGCCAGCAGCCATCTCGTAGATACGCAGTATTTT
d_call: .; clone_size: .; j_call: TRBJ1-5; v_call: TRBV6-5; cdr3_aa: CASSYQGMLDQPQHF; cdr3_nt: TGTGCCAGCAGTTACCAAGGGATGTTAGATCAGCCCCAGCATTTT
d_call: .; clone_size: .; j_call: TRBJ1-6; v_call: TRBV4-3; cdr3_aa: CASSQDSQGNSPLHF; cdr3_nt: TGCGCCAGCAGCCAAGATTCCCAGGGTAATTCACCCCTCCACTTT
d_call: .; clone_size: .; j_call: TRBJ2-2; v_call: TRBV27; cdr3_aa: CASSLTSTGELFF; cdr3_nt: TGTGCCAGCAGTTTAACGAGCACCGGGGAGCTGTTTTTT
d_call: .; clone_size: .; j_call: TRBJ2-2; v_call: TRBV3-1; cdr3_aa: CASSQEESGITGELFF; cdr3_nt: TGTGCCAGCAGCCAAGAAGAAAGCGGAATCACCGGGGAGCTGTTTTTT
d_call: .; clone_size: .; j_call: TRBJ1-1; v_call: TRBV27; cdr3_aa: CASSLAGLGTEAFF; cdr3_nt: TGTGCCAGCAGTTTAGCGGGGTTGGGCACTGAAGCTTTCTTT
d_call: .; clone_size: .; j_call: TRBJ2-2; v_call: TRBV29-1; cdr3_aa: CSVEVGRPGFYTGELFF; cdr3_nt: TGCAGCGTTGAAGTGGGTCGGCCGGGGTTTTACACCGGGGAGCTGTTTTTT
d_call: .; clone_size: .; j_call: TRBJ2-5; v_call: TRBV7-9; cdr3_aa: CASSLGQGQETQYF; cdr3_nt: TGTGCCAGCAGCCTAGGCCAGGGCCAAGAGACCCAGTACTTC
d_call: .; clone_size: .; j_call: TRBJ2-3; v_call: TRBV12-3/TRBV12-4; cdr3_aa: CASSLSLSTDTQYF; cdr3_nt: TGTGCCAGCAGTTTATCCCTTAGCACAGATACGCAGTATTTT
d_call: .; clone_size: .; j_call: TRBJ1-5; v_call: TRBV27; cdr3_aa: CASSLSRRGNQPQHF; cdr3_nt: TGTGCCAGCAGTTTATCGAGGCGGGGAAATCAGCCCCAGCATTTT
d_call: .; clone_size: .; j_call: TRBJ2-6; v_call: TRBV3-1; cdr3_aa: CASSQRQVSGANVLTF; cdr3_nt: TGTGCCAGCAGCCAAAGGCAGGTCTCTGGGGCCAACGTCCTGACTTTC
d_call: .; clone_size: .; j_call: TRBJ2-7; v_call: TRBV20-1; cdr3_aa: CSAERGRGYEQYF; cdr3_nt: TGCAGTGCAGAACGAGGACGGGGCTACGAGCAGTACTTC
d_call: .; clone_size: .; j_call: TRBJ1-1; v_call: TRBV15; cdr3_aa: CATSRDQGWTEAFF; cdr3_nt: TGTGCCACCAGCAGAGATCAGGGATGGACTGAAGCTTTCTTT
d_call: .; clone_size: .; j_call: TRBJ2-2; v_call: TRBV6-1; cdr3_aa: CASSPPNFLERTGELFF; cdr3_nt: TGTGCCAGCAGTCCTCCAAACTTTTTGGAACGGACCGGGGAGCTGTTTTTT
d_call: TRBD2; clone_size: .; j_call: TRBJ2-3; v_call: TRBV7-7; cdr3_aa: CASSSGTSGGTDTQYF; cdr3_nt: TGTGCCAGCAGCTCTGGGACTAGCGGGGGGACCGATACGCAGTATTTT
d_call: .; clone_size: .; j_call: TRBJ2-3; v_call: TRBV7-6; cdr3_aa: CASSLLGGTDTQYF; cdr3_nt: TGTGCCAGCAGCTTACTCGGGGGAACAGATACGCAGTATTTT
d_call: .; clone_size: few; j_call: TRBJ1-5; v_call: TRBV13; cdr3_aa: CASSLGGGRQPQHF; cdr3_nt: TGTGCCAGCAGCTTAGGTGGAGGGCGCCAGCCCCAGCATTTT
d_call: TRBD1; clone_size: once; j_call: TRBJ1-1; v_call: TRBV30; cdr3_aa: CAWSVRPRQGASEAFF; cdr3_nt: TGTGCCTGGAGTGTACGTCCCCGGCAGGGGGCTAGTGAAGCTTTCTTT
d_call: .; clone_size: few; j_call: TRBJ1-1; v_call: TRBV2; cdr3_aa: CASSSNTEAFF; cdr3_nt: TGTGCCAGCAGTTCTAACACTGAAGCTTTCTTT
d_call: .; clone_size: .; j_call: TRBJ2-1; v_call: TRBV9; cdr3_aa: CASAGIGDEQFF; cdr3_nt: TGTGCCAGCGCGGGAATTGGAGATGAGCAGTTCTTC
d_call: .; clone_size: once; j_call: TRBJ2-7; v_call: TRBV9; cdr3_aa: CASSVGSTYEQYF; cdr3_nt: TGTGCCAGCAGCGTAGGATCAACTTACGAGCAGTACTTC
d_call: .; clone_size: .; j_call: TRBJ1-1; v_call: TRBV7-8; cdr3_aa: CASSYFNTEAFF; cdr3_nt: TGTGCCAGCAGTTACTTTAACACTGAAGCTTTCTTT
d_call: .; clone_size: .; j_call: TRBJ2-7; v_call: TRBV6-2/TRBV6-3; cdr3_aa: CASSYSALAVYEQYF; cdr3_nt: TGTGCCAGCAGTTACTCTGCGTTGGCAGTCTACGAGCAGTACTTC
d_call: TRBD1; clone_size: .; j_call: TRBJ1-5; v_call: TRBV9; cdr3_aa: CASSETGDPNQPQHF; cdr3_nt: TGTGCCAGCAGCGAAACAGGGGACCCCAATCAGCCCCAGCATTTT
d_call: .; clone_size: .; j_call: TRBJ2-1; v_call: TRBV15; cdr3_aa: CATSPGGSSYNEQFF; cdr3_nt: TGTGCCACCTCGCCAGGGGGGAGCTCCTACAATGAGCAGTTCTTC
d_call: .; clone_size: .; j_call: TRBJ2-3; v_call: TRBV11-2; cdr3_aa: CAGEGQDLTDTQYF; cdr3_nt: TGTGCCGGGGAAGGGCAGGACCTCACAGATACGCAGTATTTT
d_call: TRBD2; clone_size: .; j_call: TRBJ2-5; v_call: TRBV7-2; cdr3_aa: CASRVAGGQETQYF; cdr3_nt: TGTGCCAGCAGAGTAGCGGGGGGCCAAGAGACCCAGTACTTC
d_call: .; clone_size: .; j_call: TRBJ1-1; v_call: TRBV7-9; cdr3_aa: CASSERYTEAFF; cdr3_nt: TGTGCCAGCAGCGAACGATACACTGAAGCTTTCTTT
d_call: .; clone_size: .; j_call: TRBJ2-5; v_call: TRBV7-9; cdr3_aa: CASTTDRNQETQYF; cdr3_nt: TGTGCCAGCACCACCGACAGGAACCAAGAGACCCAGTACTTC
d_call: .; clone_size: .; j_call: TRBJ1-2; v_call: TRBV11-2; cdr3_aa: CASSFLVTGYTF; cdr3_nt: TGTGCCAGCAGCTTCTTAGTGACCGGCTACACCTTC
d_call: .; clone_size: .; j_call: TRBJ2-1; v_call: TRBV12-3/TRBV12-4; cdr3_aa: CASSFLGRANEQFF; cdr3_nt: TGTGCCAGCAGTTTTTTGGGTCGGGCCAATGAGCAGTTCTTC
d_call: TRBD2; clone_size: .; j_call: TRBJ2-1; v_call: TRBV20-1; cdr3_aa: CSGASGGLSLIEQFF; cdr3_nt: TGCAGTGGGGCTAGCGGGGGCCTTTCTCTCATTGAGCAGTTCTTC
d_call: .; clone_size: .; j_call: TRBJ1-5; v_call: TRBV2; cdr3_aa: CASGGYNQPQHF; cdr3_nt: TGTGCCAGCGGGGGCTACAATCAGCCCCAGCATTTT
d_call: .; clone_size: .; j_call: TRBJ1-6; v_call: TRBV11-1; cdr3_aa: CASSPQANSPLHF; cdr3_nt: TGTGCCAGCAGCCCGCAGGCGAATTCACCCCTCCACTTT
d_call: .; clone_size: once; j_call: TRBJ2-3; v_call: TRBV7-9; cdr3_aa: CASRAAPTDTQYF; cdr3_nt: TGTGCCAGCAGGGCGGCGCCCACAGATACGCAGTATTTT
d_call: .; clone_size: .; j_call: TRBJ1-5; v_call: TRBV7-9; cdr3_aa: CASSSTGGGNQPQHF; cdr3_nt: TGTGCCAGCAGTTCGACGGGTGGTGGCAATCAGCCCCAGCATTTT
d_call: TRBD2; clone_size: .; j_call: TRBJ2-1; v_call: TRBV7-9; cdr3_aa: CASRTPTSGTSSYNEQFF; cdr3_nt: TGTGCCAGCAGGACACCGACTAGCGGGACGAGCTCCTACAATGAGCAGTTCTTC
d_call: TRBD1; clone_size: .; j_call: TRBJ1-5; v_call: TRBV20-1; cdr3_aa: CSARDRQGEQPQHF; cdr3_nt: TGCAGTGCTAGAGATCGTCAGGGGGAACAGCCCCAGCATTTT
d_call: TRBD1; clone_size: .; j_call: TRBJ2-3; v_call: TRBV4-3; cdr3_aa: CASSQDKGGDGTDTQYF; cdr3_nt: TGCGCCAGCAGCCAAGACAAAGGGGGCGATGGAACAGATACGCAGTATTTT
d_call: .; clone_size: .; j_call: TRBJ2-7; v_call: TRBV4-1; cdr3_aa: CASSPIRDGSYEQYF; cdr3_nt: TGCGCCAGCAGTCCCATCCGGGACGGATCCTACGAGCAGTACTTC